The T cell receptor (beta chain) under discussion was sequenced for a study of blood T cell repertoires in COVID-19. Seattle cases were enrolled at active infection and followed longitudinally. Per germline, CDR1 ENHRY and CDR2 SYGVKD. This CDR3 region has 17 residues. J was trimmed by 0 bases and V by 5 bases; bases with no gene match: 12. Original processing methods: Amplified reference gene primers provided the basis for estimating nucleated cell counts. Repertoires were generated with immunoSEQ multiplex PCR, while TCRdb's copy carries only in-frame clones and drops some. V and J calls and clone size follow that table, whereas D and trimming were derived from the DNA. This table holds more than 350,000 clones, 70% to 90% found once.

The specimen was peripheral blood. The chain is built from TRBV10-3 and TRBJ2-5; 7 bases map to TRBD2. The clonotype comes from a woman younger than 45 with COVID-19, enrolled during active disease. The CDR3 sequence is CAISRGTRLAHQETQYF. Written as DNA, the CDR3 is TGTGCCATCAGTAGAGGGACCCGACTAGCCCACCAAGAGACCCAGTACTTC.